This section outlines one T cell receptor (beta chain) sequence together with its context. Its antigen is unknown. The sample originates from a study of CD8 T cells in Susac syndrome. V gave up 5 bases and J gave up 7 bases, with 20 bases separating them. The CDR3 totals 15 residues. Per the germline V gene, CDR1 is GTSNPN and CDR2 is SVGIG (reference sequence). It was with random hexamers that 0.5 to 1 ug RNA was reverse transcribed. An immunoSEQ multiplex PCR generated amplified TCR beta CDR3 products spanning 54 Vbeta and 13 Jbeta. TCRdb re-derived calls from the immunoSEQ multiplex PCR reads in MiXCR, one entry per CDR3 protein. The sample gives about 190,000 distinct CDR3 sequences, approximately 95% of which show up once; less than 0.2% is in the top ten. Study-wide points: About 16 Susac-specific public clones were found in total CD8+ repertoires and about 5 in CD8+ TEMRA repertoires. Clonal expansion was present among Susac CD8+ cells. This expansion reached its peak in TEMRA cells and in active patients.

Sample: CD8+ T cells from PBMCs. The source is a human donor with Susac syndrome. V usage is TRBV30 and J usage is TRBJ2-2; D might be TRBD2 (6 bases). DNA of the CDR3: TGTGCCTGGGGTACGGGACTCACCAATATCGGGGAGCTGTTTTTT. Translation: CAWGTGLTNIGELFF.